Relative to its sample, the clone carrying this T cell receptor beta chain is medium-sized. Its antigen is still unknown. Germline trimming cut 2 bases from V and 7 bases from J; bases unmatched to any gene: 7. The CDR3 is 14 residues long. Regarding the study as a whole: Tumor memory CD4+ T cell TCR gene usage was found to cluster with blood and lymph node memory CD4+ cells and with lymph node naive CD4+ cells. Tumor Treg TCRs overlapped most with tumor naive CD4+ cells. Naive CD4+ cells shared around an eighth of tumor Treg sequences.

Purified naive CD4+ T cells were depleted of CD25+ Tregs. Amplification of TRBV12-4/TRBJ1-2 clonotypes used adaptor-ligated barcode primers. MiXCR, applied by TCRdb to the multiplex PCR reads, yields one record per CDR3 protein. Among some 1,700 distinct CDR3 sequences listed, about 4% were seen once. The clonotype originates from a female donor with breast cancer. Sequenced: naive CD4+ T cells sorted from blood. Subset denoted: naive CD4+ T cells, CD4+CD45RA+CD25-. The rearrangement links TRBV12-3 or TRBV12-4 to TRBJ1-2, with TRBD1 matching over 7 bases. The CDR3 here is CASSLSDRVGGYTF. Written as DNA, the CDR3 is TGTGCCAGCAGTTTAAGCGACAGGGTGGGTGGCTACACCTTC.